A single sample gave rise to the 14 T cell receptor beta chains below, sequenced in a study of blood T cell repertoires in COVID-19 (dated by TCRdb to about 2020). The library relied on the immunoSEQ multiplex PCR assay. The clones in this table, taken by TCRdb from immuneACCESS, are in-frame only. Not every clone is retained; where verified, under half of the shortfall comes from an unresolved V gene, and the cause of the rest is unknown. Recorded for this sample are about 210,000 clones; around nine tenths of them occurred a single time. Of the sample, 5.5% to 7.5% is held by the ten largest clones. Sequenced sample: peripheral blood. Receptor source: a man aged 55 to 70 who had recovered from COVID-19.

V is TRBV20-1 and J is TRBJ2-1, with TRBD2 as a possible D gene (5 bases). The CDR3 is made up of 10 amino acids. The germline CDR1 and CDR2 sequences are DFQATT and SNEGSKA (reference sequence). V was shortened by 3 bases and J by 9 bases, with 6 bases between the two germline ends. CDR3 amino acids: CSARDFEQFF. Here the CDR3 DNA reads TGCAGTGCTAGGGACTTTGAGCAGTTCTTC.

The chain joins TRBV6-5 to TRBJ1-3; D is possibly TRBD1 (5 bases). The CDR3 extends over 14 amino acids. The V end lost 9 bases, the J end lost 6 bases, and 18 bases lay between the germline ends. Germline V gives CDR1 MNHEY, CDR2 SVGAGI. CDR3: CASQTGGRENTIYF. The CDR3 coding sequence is TGTGCCAGTCAAACGGGGGGTAGGGAAAACACCATATATTTT.

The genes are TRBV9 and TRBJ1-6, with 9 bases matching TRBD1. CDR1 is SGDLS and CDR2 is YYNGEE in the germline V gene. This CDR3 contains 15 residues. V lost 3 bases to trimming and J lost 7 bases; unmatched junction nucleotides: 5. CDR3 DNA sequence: TGTGCCAGCAGCGGGGGGACAGGGAAGAATTCACCCCTCCACTTT. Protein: CASSGGTGKNSPLHF.

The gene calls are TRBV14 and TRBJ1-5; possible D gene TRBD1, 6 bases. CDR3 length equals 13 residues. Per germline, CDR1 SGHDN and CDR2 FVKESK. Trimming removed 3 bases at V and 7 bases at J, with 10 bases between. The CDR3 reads CASSQGAGQPQHF. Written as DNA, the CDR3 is TGTGCCAGCAGCCAGGGGGCAGGGCAGCCCCAGCATTTT.

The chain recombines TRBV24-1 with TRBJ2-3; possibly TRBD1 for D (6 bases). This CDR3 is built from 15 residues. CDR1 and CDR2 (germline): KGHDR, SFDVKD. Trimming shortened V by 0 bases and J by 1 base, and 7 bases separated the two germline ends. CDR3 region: CATSDLPGGTDTQYF. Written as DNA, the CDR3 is TGTGCCACCAGTGATTTGCCAGGGGGCACAGATACGCAGTATTTT.

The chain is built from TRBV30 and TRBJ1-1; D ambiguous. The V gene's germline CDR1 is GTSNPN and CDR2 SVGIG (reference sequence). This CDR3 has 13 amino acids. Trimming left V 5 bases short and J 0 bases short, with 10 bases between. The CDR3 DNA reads TGTGCCTGGCTGAACACATTGAACACTGAAGCTTTCTTT. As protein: CAWLNTLNTEAFF.

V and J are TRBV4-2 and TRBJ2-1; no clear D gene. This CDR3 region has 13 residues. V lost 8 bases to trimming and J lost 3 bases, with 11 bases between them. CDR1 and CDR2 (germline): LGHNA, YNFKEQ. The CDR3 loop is CASESADYNEQFF. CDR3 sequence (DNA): TGTGCCAGCGAGAGCGCAGACTACAATGAGCAGTTCTTC.

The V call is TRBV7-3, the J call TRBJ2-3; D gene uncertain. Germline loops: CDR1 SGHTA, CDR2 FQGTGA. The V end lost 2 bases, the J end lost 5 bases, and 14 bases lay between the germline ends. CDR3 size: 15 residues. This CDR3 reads CASSLGSPPGDTQYF. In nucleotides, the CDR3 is TGTGCCAGCAGCTTAGGCTCCCCTCCGGGAGATACGCAGTATTTT.

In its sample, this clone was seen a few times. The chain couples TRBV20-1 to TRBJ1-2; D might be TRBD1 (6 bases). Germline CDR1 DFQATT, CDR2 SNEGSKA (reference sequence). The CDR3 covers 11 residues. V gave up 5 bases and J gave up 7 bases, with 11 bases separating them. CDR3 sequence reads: CSAQGLGGYTF. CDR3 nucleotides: TGCAGTGCTCAGGGGTTGGGTGGCTACACCTTC.

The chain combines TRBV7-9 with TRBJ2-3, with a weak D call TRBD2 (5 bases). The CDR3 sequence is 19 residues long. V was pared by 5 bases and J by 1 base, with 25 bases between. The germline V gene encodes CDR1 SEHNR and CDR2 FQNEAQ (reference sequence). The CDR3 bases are TGTGCCAGCAGCCGCAACCCCCTCTCAAGCGGAACCCGCACAGATACGCAGTATTTT. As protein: CASSRNPLSSGTRTDTQYF.

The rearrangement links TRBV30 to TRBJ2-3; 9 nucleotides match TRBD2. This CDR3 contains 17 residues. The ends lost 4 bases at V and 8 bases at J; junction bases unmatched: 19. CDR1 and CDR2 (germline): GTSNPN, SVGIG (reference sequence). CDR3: CAWKGPGVAGERGTQYF. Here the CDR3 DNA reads TGTGCCTGGAAAGGCCCCGGGGTAGCGGGGGAGAGGGGTACGCAGTATTTT.

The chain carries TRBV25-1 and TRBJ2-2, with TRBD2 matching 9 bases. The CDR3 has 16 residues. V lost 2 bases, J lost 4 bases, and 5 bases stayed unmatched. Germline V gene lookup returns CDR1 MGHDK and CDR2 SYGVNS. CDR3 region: CASSEEGSGSTGELFF. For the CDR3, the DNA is TGTGCCAGCAGTGAAGAGGGTAGCGGGAGCACCGGGGAGCTGTTTTTT.

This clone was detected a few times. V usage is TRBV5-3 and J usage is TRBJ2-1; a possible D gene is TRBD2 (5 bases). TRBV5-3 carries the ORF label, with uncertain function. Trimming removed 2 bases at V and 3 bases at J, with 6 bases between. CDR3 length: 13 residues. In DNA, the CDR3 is TGTGCCAGAAGCTTCGGGGACTACAATGAGCAGTTCTTC. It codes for CARSFGDYNEQFF.

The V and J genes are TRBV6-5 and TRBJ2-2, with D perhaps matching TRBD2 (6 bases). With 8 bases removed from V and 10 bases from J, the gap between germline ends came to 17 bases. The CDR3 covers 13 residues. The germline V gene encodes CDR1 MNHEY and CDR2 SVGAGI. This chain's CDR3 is CASSPEGRPELFF. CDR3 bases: TGTGCCAGCTCCCCCGAAGGGAGGCCGGAGCTGTTTTTT.